This paragraph reports one TCR beta chain. Its antigen is undetermined. This entry is derived from a study of monozygotic twins with cystic fibrosis. Germline assignment: CDR1 MNHEY and CDR2 SVGAGI. V gave up 1 base and J gave up 7 bases; unmatched junction bases: 3. CDR3 length: 15 amino acids. Study outcomes and limitations: V usage most resembled the co-twin in 13 of 16 pairs. Clonality was generally low (median roughly 0.009), higher in the most severe patients.

Clones were read by immunoSEQ multiplex PCR, and TCRdb kept only the in-frame ones, dropping some. The sample lists about 36,000 clones; about nine tenths were seen once. The material sequenced was blood. The gene calls are TRBV6-5 and TRBJ1-6; TRBD1 matches at 8 bases. The source is a boy aged 2 to 10 with cystic fibrosis. The CDR3 nucleotides are TGTGCCAGCAGTTACTTGGACAGGGAAAATTCACCCCTCCACTTT. Translating it yields CASSYLDRENSPLHF.